The 27 T cell receptor beta chains in this list originate from one sample, sequenced in a study of regulatory T cells in long-lasting Graves disease. This sample's time point: newly diagnosed GD, antithyroid drugs for less than 3 months. There was RNA extracted from PBMCs, and the TCR library was made from it. Both iRepertoire HTBI primers and Arm-PCR of CDR3 regions were used to build the TCR beta libraries. TCRdb re-derived calls from the multiplex PCR reads in MiXCR, one entry per CDR3 protein. The profile shows roughly 560,000 distinct CDR3 sequences, 15% to 20% of them singletons. Separately, the same data were catalogued under a study of T cells in Graves' hyperthyroidism and ophthalmopathy.

This specimen consisted of peripheral blood mononuclear cells (PBMCs), obtained at new diagnosis, from a patient treated with antithyroid drugs. These receptors were obtained from a woman aged 35-65 years with Graves disease.

This clonotype was found many times. The genes are TRBV3-1 and TRBJ1-1; 7 bases line up with TRBD1. This CDR3 is built from 13 residues. The J segment lost 9 bases and the V segment lost 1 base, leaving 5 bases of the junction unmatched. CDR1 and CDR2 (germline): LGHDT, YNNKEL (reference sequence). The CDR3 nucleotides are TGTGCCAGCAGCCAAGCCAGGGGGGTTAAAGCTTTCTTT. It specifies CASSQARGVKAFF.

The J gene is TRBJ2-7, the V gene TRBV12-3 or TRBV12-4; 9 bases are shared with TRBD1. The CDR3 extends over 15 amino acids. V gave up 5 bases and J gave up 2 bases; unmatched junction bases: 7. The CDR3 loop reads CASSRGQGPPYEQYF. CDR3 nucleotides: TGTGCCAGCAGTCGAGGACAGGGGCCACCCTACGAGCAGTACTTC.

The table lists this clonotype with many counts. The V gene is TRBV20-1, the J gene TRBJ2-7; D unclear. The germline V and J ends were trimmed by 6 bases and 3 bases, with 9 bases remaining between them. Per germline, CDR1 DFQATT and CDR2 SNEGSKA (reference sequence). This CDR3 is built from 11 residues. The CDR3 region has the DNA TGCAGTGCCGGGCCCGTCTACGAGCAGTACTTC. Translation: CSAGPVYEQYF.

This clonotype was observed many times. This chain links TRBV3-1 with TRBJ1-2; 9 bases line up with TRBD1. CDR1 and CDR2 (germline): LGHDT, YNNKEL (reference sequence). This CDR3 region has 15 residues. With V trimmed by 3 bases and J by 4 bases, 6 bases remained unmatched. The DNA of the CDR3 is TGTGCCAGCAGCCAGGATACAGGGGGCGGCTATGGCTACACCTTC. This codes for CASSQDTGGGYGYTF.

The chain combines TRBV4-1 with TRBJ1-2; D call uncertain. The germline gives CDR1 MGHRA, CDR2 YSYEKL. CDR3 length: 14 residues. V lost 5 bases and J lost 4, with 14 bases in between. The DNA of the CDR3 is TGCGCCAGCAGCTCAGTTGTACAGACCTATGGCTACACCTTC. This encodes CASSSVVQTYGYTF.

This rearrangement joins TRBV7-3 to TRBJ2-2; 8 nucleotides align to TRBD1. The V gene end was trimmed by 5 bases and the J gene end by 6 bases; junction bases not matched to a gene: 11. The CDR3 sequence is 16 residues long. CDR1 is SGHTA and CDR2 is FQGTGA in the germline V gene. CDR3 bases: TGTGCCAGCAGCCCCCGGACAGGGAATTTCGCCGGGGAGCTGTTTTTT. Amino acids: CASSPRTGNFAGELFF. Using reference TRBV7-3 and TRBJ2-2 for the parts outside the CDR3, the full variable domain is GAGVSQTPSNKVTEKGKYVELRCDPISGHTALYWYRQSLGQGPEFLIYFQGTGAADDSGLPNDRFFAVRPEGSVSTLKIQRTERGDSAVYLCASSPRTGNFAGELFFGEGSRLTVL.

This clonotype was counted between two and nine times. The chain couples TRBV2 to TRBJ1-6, with D maybe TRBD1 (6 bases). Germline loops: CDR1 SNHLY, CDR2 FYNNEI. V was cut by 1 base and J by 7 bases, with 20 bases left in between. The CDR3 loop spans 18 amino acids. CDR3 protein: CASSEVAPWGATNSPLHF. Here the CDR3 DNA reads TGTGCCAGCAGTGAAGTAGCTCCCTGGGGGGCAACCAATTCACCCCTCCACTTT.

Regarding this clonotype: It may be a read error: a sequence one base away is much more abundant. The J gene is TRBJ1-2, the V gene TRBV15; D is possibly TRBD1 (5 bases). CDR1 and CDR2 (germline): LNHNV, YYDKDF (reference sequence). This CDR3 spans 14 amino acids. The DNA of the CDR3 is TGTGCCACCAGCACCGACAGATATAACTATGACTACACCTTC. Protein: CATSTDRYNYDYTF.

V usage is TRBV6-1 and J usage is TRBJ2-1, with TRBD2 matching over 12 bases. CDR1 and CDR2 from the germline V gene are MNHNS and SASEGT. The CDR3 consists of 15 residues. J lost 9 bases, V lost 6 bases, and 9 bases had no gene match. The CDR3 loop reads CASRLTSGGFGEQFF. DNA of the CDR3: TGTGCCAGCAGGCTAACTAGCGGGGGGTTTGGTGAGCAGTTCTTC.

This clonotype showed up just a few times. The rearrangement links TRBV3-1 to TRBJ2-5; 14 nucleotides agree with TRBD2. V lost 4 bases and J lost 5; bases outside the gene matches: 9. This CDR3 is built from 17 residues. Germline V gene lookup returns CDR1 LGHDT and CDR2 YNNKEL (reference sequence). The DNA for the CDR3 is TGTGCCAGCAGCCCCCAGACTAGCGGGGGGGCCGGGGAGACCCAGTACTTC. Translation gives CASSPQTSGGAGETQYF.

This clonotype has a handful of counts. The CDR3 sequence is CASSPGQGRAAGELFF. The CDR3 bases are TGTGCCAGCAGCCCGGGACAGGGGCGGGCGGCCGGGGAGCTGTTTTTT. This rearrangement joins TRBV7-6 to TRBJ2-2; 10 positions agree with TRBD1. CDR3 length equals 16 residues. V lost 5 bases, J lost 6 bases, and 9 bases stayed unmatched. Germline V gene data show CDR1 as SGHVS and CDR2 as FNYEAQ.

The chain links TRBV28 to TRBJ2-2; TRBD2 agrees at 7 bases. Germline V CDR1 and CDR2: MDHEN, SYDVKM. The CDR3 runs 15 residues. The trim removed 8 bases at V and 4 bases at J, leaving 10 bases unmatched. CDR3 sequence (DNA): TGTGCCAGCGGAGGTGGGGGGGTTCCCACCGGGGAGCTGTTTTTT. Its translation: CASGGGGVPTGELFF.

This clonotype was counted many times. The chain is built from TRBV10-3 and TRBJ2-5, with TRBD2 as a possible D gene (6 bases). The CDR3 runs to 14 residues. Germline V gene sequence: CDR1 ENHRY, CDR2 SYGVKD. Trimming removed 6 bases at V and 5 bases at J, with 16 bases between. CDR3 nucleotide sequence: TGTGCCATCAGGCAGACAGCAAGCGGGGAGACCCAGTACTTC. It is translated as CAIRQTASGETQYF.

The rearrangement joins TRBV9 to TRBJ1-4; D not resolved. Germline CDR1 SGDLS, CDR2 YYNGEE. The CDR3 spans 14 residues. Between the trimmed V and J ends, which lost 0 bases and 8 bases, there was a span of 11 bases. In DNA form, the CDR3 reads TGTGCCAGCAGCGTAGGGACTGCTGAGGAAAAACTGTTTTTT. Translated: CASSVGTAEEKLFF.

At least ten counts were recorded for this clonotype. The chain joins TRBV6-5 to TRBJ1-4; D gene ambiguous. The CDR3 length is 16 residues. CDR1 and CDR2 from the germline V gene are MNHEY and SVGAGI. Trimming took 0 bases from V and 7 from J, leaving 15 bases between them. CDR3 nucleotide sequence: TGTGCCAGCAGTTACTCGGAAGGGCAAGGCGGTGAAAAACTGTTTTTT. This gives the protein CASSYSEGQGGEKLFF.

The chain joins TRBV4-1 to TRBJ1-2, with a tentative D call TRBD1 (5 bases). The germline gives CDR1 MGHRA, CDR2 YSYEKL. The CDR3 sequence is 15 residues long. The V end was cut by 1 base, the J end by 6 bases, with 15 bases between. The CDR3 nucleotides read TGCGCCAGCAGCCAAGTCCACCGGGACGGCGATGGCTACACCTTC. Translated, it gives CASSQVHRDGDGYTF.

This chain joins TRBV15 and TRBJ1-6, with D maybe TRBD1 (6 bases). Looked up from germline, CDR1 is LNHNV and CDR2 is YYDKDF (reference sequence). V was pared by 8 bases and J by 10 bases, with 12 bases between. The CDR3 is 12 amino acids. This CDR3 reads CATQQGNSPLHF. The CDR3 coding sequence is TGTGCCACCCAACAGGGAAACTCACCCCTCCACTTT.

This clonotype was recorded many times. CDR3 bases: TGTGCCAGCAGCTCCTCGGACAGGAGGGTGTATAATTCACCCCTCCACTTT. Translation gives CASSSSDRRVYNSPLHF. The V and J genes are TRBV6-1 and TRBJ1-6, with 7 bases aligning to TRBD1. The CDR3 covers 17 residues. The germline CDR1 and CDR2 sequences are MNHNS and SASEGT. The J segment lost 4 bases and the V segment lost 6 bases, leaving 12 bases of the junction unmatched.

This clonotype was recorded many times. The chain carries TRBV3-1 and TRBJ1-2; no clear D gene. Germline CDR1 is LGHDT and CDR2 is YNNKEL (reference sequence). V lost 5 bases and J lost 1, with 8 bases in between. The CDR3 is made up of 13 amino acids. In nucleotides, the CDR3 is TGTGCCAGCAGCACCCCCCTTAACTATGGCTACACCTTC. It specifies CASSTPLNYGYTF.

For this clonotype: A single base separates this from a much larger clone, so it may be a read error. This chain joins TRBV3-1 and TRBJ2-3; TRBD1 might be the D (5 bases). V lost 1 base and J 2 bases, leaving 10 bases between the germline ends. The length of the CDR3 is 15 residues. Germline values: CDR1 LGHDT, CDR2 YNNKEL (reference sequence). The CDR3 protein is CASSQGGAITDTQYF. The CDR3 DNA reads as TGTGCCAGCAGCCAAGGTGGGGCCATCACAGATACGCAGTATTTT.

This clonotype was seen more than once but under ten times. The V call is TRBV12-3 or TRBV12-4, the J call TRBJ1-1, with D perhaps TRBD1 (6 bases). The CDR3 loop spans 15 amino acids. V was cut by 6 bases and J by 4 bases, with 18 bases left in between. The DNA of the CDR3 is TGTGCCAGCAGCCCAATTACAGGGATCGTCACTGAAGCTTTCTTT. Translating gives CASSPITGIVTEAFF.

The chain combines TRBV2 with TRBJ1-6; D remains ambiguous. This CDR3 comprises 13 residues. Germline-derived CDR1 and CDR2 are SNHLY and FYNNEI. Trimming left V 7 bases short and J 7 bases short, with 11 bases between. CDR3 DNA: TGTGCCAGCAATGACCGGGCGAATTCACCCCTCCACTTT. Its translation: CASNDRANSPLHF.

This clonotype was counted a few times. V is TRBV5-1 and J is TRBJ2-1; 9 nucleotides line up with TRBD2. The V gene end was trimmed by 4 bases and the J gene end by 5 bases; junction bases not matched to a gene: 10. The CDR3 runs to 16 residues. The germline CDR1 and CDR2 sequences are SGHRS and YFSETQ. CDR3 nucleotides: TGCGCCAGCAGCCCCGAGCCTAGCGGGACGAACAATGAGCAGTTCTTC. Encoded protein: CASSPEPSGTNNEQFF.

There are many counts of this clonotype. This chain uses TRBV2 with TRBJ1-5, with D unclear. The CDR3 covers 14 residues. Trimming pared 11 bases from V and 0 bases from J, leaving 14 bases between. Germline V lookup: CDR1 SNHLY, CDR2 FYNNEI. The CDR3 protein is CAAQDTDSNQPQHF. The CDR3, as DNA: TGTGCCGCACAAGACACGGATAGCAATCAGCCCCAGCATTTT.

This clonotype was detected only a few times. The rearrangement links TRBV18 to TRBJ2-2, with D maybe TRBD1 (6 bases). From germline, CDR1 is KGHSH and CDR2 LQKENI. The CDR3 runs 17 residues. Trimming took 2 bases from V and 2 from J, leaving 15 bases between them. The CDR3 is CASSPFPRDINTGELFF. The CDR3 nucleotides are TGTGCCAGCTCACCATTCCCTCGGGACATAAACACCGGGGAGCTGTTTTTT.

This clonotype was seen only a few times. The rearrangement uses TRBV15 and TRBJ1-5, with D perhaps matching TRBD1 (5 bases). CDR3 size: 13 residues. The germline V and J ends were trimmed by 1 base and 9 bases, with 10 bases remaining between them. Germline assignment: CDR1 LNHNV and CDR2 YYDKDF (reference sequence). CDR3 coding DNA: TGTGCCACCAGCAGAGTCGGGGGGTGGCCCCAGCATTTT. It specifies CATSRVGGWPQHF.

The V gene is TRBV5-1, the J gene TRBJ1-6; 9 nucleotides match TRBD1. The trim removed 3 bases at V and 7 bases at J, leaving 5 bases unmatched. This CDR3 has 15 amino acids. CDR1 and CDR2 (germline): SGHRS, YFSETQ. The CDR3 bases are TGCGCCAGCAGCTGGGAGGGGACAGGGAATTCACCCCTCCACTTT. Translation: CASSWEGTGNSPLHF. Complete variable domain (other parts from reference TRBV5-1 and TRBJ1-6): KAGVTQTPRYLIKTRGQQVTLSCSPISGHRSVSWYQQTPGQGLQFLFEYFSETQRNKGNFPGRFSGRQFSNSRSEMNVSTLELGDSALYLCASSWEGTGNSPLHFGNGTRLTVT.